The 6 T cell receptor beta chains listed next were all sequenced from one sample in a study of PD-L1 blockade in urothelial cancer. Some clones are missing from TCRdb's copy, which holds only in-frame ones; the method was immunoSEQ multiplex PCR. The sample consists of about 56,000 clones, roughly 85% of them appearing once. As to time point: pretreatment peripheral blood. This specimen consisted of PBMCs, obtained around atezolizumab (anti-PD-L1) treatment. These receptors were obtained from a man between 65 and 85 years old with urothelial cancer.

This rearrangement joins TRBV4-1 to TRBJ2-7; 12 bases match TRBD1. The CDR3 totals 15 residues. V lost 6 bases and J lost 2; bases outside the gene matches: 5. CDR1 is MGHRA, CDR2 YSYEKL, per germline. CDR3 coding DNA: TGCGCCAGCAGTGAGGGACAGGGGGCCCCCTACGAGCAGTACTTC. Its protein is CASSEGQGAPYEQYF.

In DNA form, the CDR3 reads TGTGCCTGGAGGGGGGACAGGGAATCCGCTGGCTACACCTTC. This sequence encodes CAWRGDRESAGYTF. This sequence joins TRBV30 and TRBJ1-2; 9 bases map to TRBD1. From germline, CDR1 is GTSNPN and CDR2 SVGIG (reference sequence). CDR3 size: 14 residues. V lost 3 bases and J lost 7; bases outside the gene matches: 9.

The chain combines TRBV4-2 with TRBJ2-7, with 7 bases aligning to TRBD2. V shed 2 bases, J shed 4 bases, and the junction held 8 bases outside the gene matches. The CDR3 is 15 residues long. CDR1 is LGHNA and CDR2 is YNFKEQ in the germline V gene. CDR3 nucleotides: TGTGCCAGCAGCCAAAACTGGGAGGGGTGGTACGAGCAGTACTTC. This translates into CASSQNWEGWYEQYF.

The rearrangement uses TRBV7-8 and TRBJ1-2; 7 nucleotides align to TRBD1. This CDR3 comprises 10 residues. J gave up 14 bases and V 5 bases, and 5 bases lay outside the gene matches. Germline V gives CDR1 SGHVS, CDR2 FQNEAQ. DNA of the CDR3: TGTGCCAGCAGCGACAGGGAGAGGACCTTC. Translation gives CASSDRERTF. Variable domain in full (rest from reference TRBV7-8 and TRBJ1-2): GAGVSQSPRYKVAKRGQDVALRCDPISGHVSLFWYQQALGQGPEFLTYFQNEAQLDKSGLPSDRFFAERPEGSVSTLKIQRTQQEDSAVYLCASSDRERTFGSGTRLTVV.

This clone is a singleton in its sample. The chain combines TRBV5-1 with TRBJ2-1; D possibly corresponds to TRBD1 (6 bases). Germline V gene lookup returns CDR1 SGHRS and CDR2 YFSETQ. V was pared by 4 bases and J by 3 bases, with 11 bases between. There are 14 residues in the CDR3. This CDR3 reads CASSRDTYYNEQFF. CDR3 DNA sequence: TGCGCCAGCAGCAGGGACACGTACTACAATGAGCAGTTCTTC.

The chain carries TRBV6-1 and TRBJ1-3; D uncertain. The CDR3 spans 11 residues. Germline CDR1 MNHNS, CDR2 SASEGT. Trimming stripped 6 bases from V and 6 bases from J, with 6 bases between. The CDR3 nucleotides read TGTGCCAGCAGAAGAGAAAACACCATATATTTT. It is translated as CASRRENTIYF.